A few counts support the clone carrying this TCR beta chain. The antigen remains unidentified. The record originates from a study of immune heterogeneity within non-small cell lung tumors. The study's findings and limits: High-frequency clones unique to single sites coexisted with identical dominant CDR3 beta clonotypes that recurred across tumor sites within a patient. Largely different high-frequency T-cell receptor beta clonotypes were found between individual patients.

For each sample, template was around 600 ng of bulk tumor genomic DNA. Every primary tumor yielded several biopsies, spaced far apart, that were taken during surgery. Their non-small cell lung cancer was newly diagnosed and untreated, and the patients underwent curative surgery. In a multiplex PCR, 32 V and 13 J primers amplified TCR beta CDR3. Using its own MiXCR run on the multiplex PCR reads, TCRdb lists one record per CDR3 protein. The sample carries 20,000 to 25,000 distinct CDR3 sequences, roughly 30% recorded once. The CDR3 is 15 amino acids. CDR1 and CDR2 (germline): MDHEN, SYDVKM. The V gene end was trimmed by 3 bases and the J gene end by 6 bases; junction bases not matched to a gene: 8.

What was sequenced was lung tumor tissue. The clonotype comes from a man in his forties with non-small cell lung cancer. The V call is TRBV28, the J call TRBJ2-1; 7 nucleotides match TRBD2. The CDR3 DNA reads TGTGCCAGCAGTTTTTCGCGGGGAGGGCGCAATGAGCAGTTCTTC. Encoded protein: CASSFSRGGRNEQFF.